This T cell receptor beta chain was found in a study of blood T cell repertoires in COVID-19 (dated by TCRdb to 2020 to 2022). As for the study more broadly: Samples from collaborators originated in the United States, Italy and Spain and spanned both the acute and convalescent phases of COVID-19. The material from the prospective study consisted of cDNA or gDNA derived from T cells, B-cell-depleted T cells, or PBMCs. Deeply sampled blood TCRbeta repertoires from subjects exposed to, actively infected with, or recovered from COVID-19 were included in the dataset. The repertoires were released in a freely available public database meant as a resource for research on the immune response to SARS-CoV-2. Samples were obtained from the ongoing ImmuneRACE study (first 160 participants) and from over a thousand subjects provided by 6 global collaborators. Sample metadata almost always included a de-identified subject ID, COVID-19 status, age in years and sex. Where available, HLA class I and class II types were taken from metadata supplied by the sample provider and were not determined by assay-based typing. Overall study outcomes, separate from this receptor: The quantity of clinical and demographic metadata differed by source and by participant and was supplied without curation.

The germline V and J ends show losses of 2 bases and 4 bases respectively, and no gene match explains 1 base of the junction. Sequences LNHDA (CDR1) and SQIVND (CDR2) are obtained from the germline V gene (reference sequence). Measured from the cysteine to the phenylalanine, the CDR3 is 13 residues long. The retained sequence is limited to the CDR3, 39 bases, with the frame set at the first base. The immunoSEQ Assay, a bias-controlled multiplex PCR, was used to amplify TCRbeta CDR3 regions from genomic DNA. The authors processed their data as follows. The number of nucleated cells in each sample was estimated from the amplification of reference gene primers within the assay. Sequence reads were collapsed and filtered to measure the absolute abundance of every unique TCRbeta CDR3 rearrangement. For each sample, productive Simpson clonality was calculated as the square root of Simpson's diversity index over productive rearrangements. TCRdb carries this immuneACCESS record with in-frame sequences only. Its versions omit some clonotypes, under half of them owing to an unresolved V gene in the studies checked, with the rest unexplained. D and trimming come from the DNA, and the V and J calls and clone size come from that table. For this sample there are 150,000 or so clones; about 90% appear just once. Clones ranked in the top ten supply approximately 3.7% of the sample.

In the prospective study, participants were about 18 to 100 years old, resided in 24 geographic areas of the United States, and were enrolled through a virtual design. Cohort assignment in the prospective study relied on participant-reported clinical history from a screening survey and a study questionnaire. Exposed participants had been in contact, within 2 weeks of entering the study, with a person who had a PCR-confirmed or clinician-diagnosed case of COVID-19. Mobile phlebotomists in the prospective study collected whole blood, serum and a nasopharyngeal or oropharyngeal swab from every participant. Over an approximately 2-month period, participants in the prospective study had the option of providing additional blood draws and questionnaires. Before DNA extraction, prospective study blood samples were shipped either frozen or at room temperature. With regard to this clone: Its binding antigen is unknown. Base qualities are not recorded, but no much larger clone differs from it by a single base.

The TCR comes from a woman aged 40 to 50 who had been exposed to COVID-19. Sequencing was performed on PBMCs or T cells enriched from blood (not recorded which). The rearrangement combines TRBV19 with TRBJ1-1; 7 bases in between match TRBD1. At the DNA level, the sequence is TGTGCCAGTAGTATATGGGACAGCACTGAAGCTTTCTTT. Its coded protein is CASSIWDSTEAFF.